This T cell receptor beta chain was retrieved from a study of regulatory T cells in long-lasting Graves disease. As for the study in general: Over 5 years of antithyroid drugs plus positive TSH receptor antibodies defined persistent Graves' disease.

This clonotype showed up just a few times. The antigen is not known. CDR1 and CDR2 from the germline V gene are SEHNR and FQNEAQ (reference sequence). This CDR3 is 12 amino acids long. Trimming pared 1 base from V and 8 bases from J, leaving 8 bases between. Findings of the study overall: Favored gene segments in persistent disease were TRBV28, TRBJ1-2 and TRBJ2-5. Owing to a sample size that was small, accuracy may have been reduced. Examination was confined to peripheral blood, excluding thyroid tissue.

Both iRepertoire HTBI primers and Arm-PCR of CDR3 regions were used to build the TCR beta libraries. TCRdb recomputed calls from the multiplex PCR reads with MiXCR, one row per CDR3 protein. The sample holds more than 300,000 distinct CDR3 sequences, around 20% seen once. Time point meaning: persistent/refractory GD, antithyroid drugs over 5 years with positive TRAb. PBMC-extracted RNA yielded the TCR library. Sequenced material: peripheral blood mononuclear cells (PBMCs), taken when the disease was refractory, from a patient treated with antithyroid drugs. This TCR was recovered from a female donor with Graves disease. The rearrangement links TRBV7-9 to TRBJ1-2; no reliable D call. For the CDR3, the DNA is TGTGCCAGCAGCTTAGTGAGGGCGGGCTACACCTTC. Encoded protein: CASSLVRAGYTF.